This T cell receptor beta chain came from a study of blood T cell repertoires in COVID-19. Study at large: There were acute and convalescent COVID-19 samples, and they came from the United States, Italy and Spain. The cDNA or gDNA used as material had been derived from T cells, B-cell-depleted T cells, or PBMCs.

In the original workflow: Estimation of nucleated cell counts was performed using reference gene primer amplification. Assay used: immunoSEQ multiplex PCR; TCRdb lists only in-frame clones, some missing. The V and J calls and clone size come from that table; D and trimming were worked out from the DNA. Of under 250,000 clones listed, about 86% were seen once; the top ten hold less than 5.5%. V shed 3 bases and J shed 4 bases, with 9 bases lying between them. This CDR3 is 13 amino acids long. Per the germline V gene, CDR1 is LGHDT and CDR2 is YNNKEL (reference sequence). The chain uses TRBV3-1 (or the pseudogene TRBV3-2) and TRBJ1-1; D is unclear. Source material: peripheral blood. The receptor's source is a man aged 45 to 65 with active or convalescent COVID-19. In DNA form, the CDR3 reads TGTGCCAGCAGCCAGGTTCCTACCACTGAAGCTTTCTTT. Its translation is CASSQVPTTEAFF.